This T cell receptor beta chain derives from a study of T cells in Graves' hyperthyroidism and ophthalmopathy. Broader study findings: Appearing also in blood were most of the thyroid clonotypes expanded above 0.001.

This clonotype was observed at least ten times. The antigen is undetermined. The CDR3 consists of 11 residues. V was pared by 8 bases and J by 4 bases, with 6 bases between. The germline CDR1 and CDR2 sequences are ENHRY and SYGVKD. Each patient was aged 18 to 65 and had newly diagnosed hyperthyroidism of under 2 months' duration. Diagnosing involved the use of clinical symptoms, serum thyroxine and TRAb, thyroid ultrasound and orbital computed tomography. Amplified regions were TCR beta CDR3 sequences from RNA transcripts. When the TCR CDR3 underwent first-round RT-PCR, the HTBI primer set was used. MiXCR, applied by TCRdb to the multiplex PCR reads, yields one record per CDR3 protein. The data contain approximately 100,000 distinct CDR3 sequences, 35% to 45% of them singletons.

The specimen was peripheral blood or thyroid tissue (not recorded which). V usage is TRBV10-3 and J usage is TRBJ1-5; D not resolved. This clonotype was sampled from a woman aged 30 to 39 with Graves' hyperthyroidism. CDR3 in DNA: TGTGCCATCGGCAGAAATCAGCCCCAGCATTTT. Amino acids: CAIGRNQPQHF.